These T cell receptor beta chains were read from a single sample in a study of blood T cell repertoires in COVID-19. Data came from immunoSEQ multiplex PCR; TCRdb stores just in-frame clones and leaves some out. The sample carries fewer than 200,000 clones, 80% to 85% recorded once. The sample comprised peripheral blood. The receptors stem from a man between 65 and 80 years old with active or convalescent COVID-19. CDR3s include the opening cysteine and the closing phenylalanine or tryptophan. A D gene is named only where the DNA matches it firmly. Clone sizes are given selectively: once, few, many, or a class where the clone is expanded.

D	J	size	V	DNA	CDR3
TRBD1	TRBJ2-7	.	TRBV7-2	TGTGCCAGCAGCCCGGACAGGGGGCAGTACGAGCAGTACTTC	CASSPDRGQYEQYF
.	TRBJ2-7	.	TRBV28	TGTGCCAGCAGTTTCTCGATGGTGGGCCTTTCCTACGAGCAGTACTTC	CASSFSMVGLSYEQYF
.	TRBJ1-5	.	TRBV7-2	TGTGCCAGCGAACGGATAGCTAGCAATCAGCCCCAGCATTTT	CASERIASNQPQHF
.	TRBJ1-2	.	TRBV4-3	TGCGCCAGCAGCCAGGCGTCTGGGGGAGGCTATGGCTACACCTTC	CASSQASGGGYGYTF
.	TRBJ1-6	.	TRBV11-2	TGTGCCAGCAGCTTGAGCCCGCAGGGCGGTTCACCCCTCCACTTT	CASSLSPQGGSPLHF
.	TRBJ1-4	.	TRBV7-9	TGTGCCAGCAGCCGTAACAGACCCCAGACTGAAAAACTGTTTTTT	CASSRNRPQTEKLFF
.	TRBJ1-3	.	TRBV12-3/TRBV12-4	TGTGCCAGCAGTCTCCTGGACTCAACCACCATATATTTT	CASSLLDSTTIYF
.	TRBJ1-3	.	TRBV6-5	TGTGCCAGCCTACAGGTACAAATCTCTGGAAACACCATATATTTT	CASLQVQISGNTIYF
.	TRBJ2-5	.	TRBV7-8	TGTGCCAGCAGCCCCGGAGCAGCACAAGAGACCCAGTACTTC	CASSPGAAQETQYF
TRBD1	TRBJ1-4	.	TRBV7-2	TGTGCCAGCAGTCTACAGGGGGCGAGAAAACTGTTTTTT	CASSLQGARKLFF
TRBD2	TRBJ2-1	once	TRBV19	TGTGCCAGTAGTATTCGCGGGAGCTCCTACAATGAGCAGTTCTTC	CASSIRGSSYNEQFF
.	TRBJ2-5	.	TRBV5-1	TGCGCCAGCAGCTTGTCGGGATTTGAGACCCAGTACTTC	CASSLSGFETQYF
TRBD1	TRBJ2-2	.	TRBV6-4	TGTGCCAGCACCGGGACAGCTAACACCGGGGAGCTGTTTTTT	CASTGTANTGELFF
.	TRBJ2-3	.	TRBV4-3	TGCGCCAGCAGCCACCGACTTGGCACAGATACGCAGTATTTT	CASSHRLGTDTQYF
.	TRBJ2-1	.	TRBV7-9	TGTGCCAGCAGCTCATGGGTGGAGGGAAATGAGCAGTTCTTC	CASSSWVEGNEQFF
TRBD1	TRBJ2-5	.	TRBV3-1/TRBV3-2	TGTGCCAGCAGCCAAGAGATACGGCAGGGGGATAGAGCCCAGTACTTC	CASSQEIRQGDRAQYF
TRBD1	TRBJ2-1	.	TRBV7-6	TGTGCCAGCAGCCCACGGACAGGGGGGGGCAATGAGCAGTTCTTC	CASSPRTGGGNEQFF
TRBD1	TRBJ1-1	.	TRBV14	TGTGCCAGCAGCCAGAACAGGGGCTTCAACACTGAAGCTTTCTTT	CASSQNRGFNTEAFF
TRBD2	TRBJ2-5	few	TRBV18	TGTGCCAGCTCACCCCTGGGAGGGAAGGAGACCCAGTACTTC	CASSPLGGKETQYF
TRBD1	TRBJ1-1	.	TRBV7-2	TGTGCCAGCAGCTTAGCGGGACAGGGGGGAGGGTACACTGAAGCTTTCTTT	CASSLAGQGGGYTEAFF
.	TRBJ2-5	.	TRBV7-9	TGTGCCAGCAGCCTTAGTGGGCAACAAGAGACCCAGTACTTC	CASSLSGQQETQYF
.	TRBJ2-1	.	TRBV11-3	TGTGCCAGCAGCTCCCCCTACAGGGCCAATGAGCAGTTCTTC	CASSSPYRANEQFF
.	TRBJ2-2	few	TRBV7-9	TGTGCCAGCAGCTCACAGGGTGCCGGGGAGCTGTTTTTT	CASSSQGAGELFF
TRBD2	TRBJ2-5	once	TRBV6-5	TGTGCCAGCAGTTACCGCGGGGGGGCGGGAGAGACCCAGTACTTC	CASSYRGGAGETQYF
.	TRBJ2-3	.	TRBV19	TGTGCCAGTAGTATAGCCACAGGCTCTAGCACAGATACGCAGTATTTT	CASSIATGSSTDTQYF
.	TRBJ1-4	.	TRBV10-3	TGTGCCATCGGACAGTCAACACCCGCAACTAATGAAAAACTGTTTTTT	CAIGQSTPATNEKLFF
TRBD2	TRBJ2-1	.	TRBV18	TGTGCCAGCTCACCCCTGACTAGCGGGATATCCTACAATGAGCAGTTCTTC	CASSPLTSGISYNEQFF
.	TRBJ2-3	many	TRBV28	TGTGCCAGCAGTTCAGCTAGCCCAAGCACAGATACGCAGTATTTT	CASSSASPSTDTQYF
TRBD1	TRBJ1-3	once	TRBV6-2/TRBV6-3	TGTGCCAGCAGTGCCCACAGGGGAAGGCGAAACACCATATATTTT	CASSAHRGRRNTIYF
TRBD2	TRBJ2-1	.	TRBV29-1	TGCAGCACTGGGGGGGTCAGCCAGGATGAGCAGTTCTTC	CSTGGVSQDEQFF
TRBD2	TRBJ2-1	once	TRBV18	TGTGCCAGCTCACGTCTTAGCGGGAGGGGGTCTTACAATGAGCAGTTCTTC	CASSRLSGRGSYNEQFF
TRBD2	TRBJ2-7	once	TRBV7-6	TGTGCCAGCAGCTTAGTAGCGGGGGCGACCTACGAGCAGTACTTC	CASSLVAGATYEQYF
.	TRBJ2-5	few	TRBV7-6	TGTGCCAGCAGCTCAGATGGGGGGGCCTACCAAGAGACCCAGTACTTC	CASSSDGGAYQETQYF
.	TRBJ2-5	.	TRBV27	TGTGCCAGCAGTTTTCGCCCGGCAGGGGTTGGGACCCAGTACTTC	CASSFRPAGVGTQYF
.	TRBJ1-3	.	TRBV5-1	TGCGCCAGCAGCTTGACAGGAACGAGCTCTGGAAACACCATATATTTT	CASSLTGTSSGNTIYF
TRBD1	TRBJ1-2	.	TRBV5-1	TGCGCCAGCAGCTTGAAACCCCCTTCGGGCTCGCAGGGGGCGCGGTATGGCTACACCTTC	CASSLKPPSGSQGARYGYTF
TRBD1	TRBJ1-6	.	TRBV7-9	TGTGCCGGCGGACAGGATAATTCACCCCTCCACTTT	CAGGQDNSPLHF
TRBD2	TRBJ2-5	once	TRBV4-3	TGCGCCAGCAGCCCCCAACTAGCGGGAGGACAAGAGACCCAGTACTTC	CASSPQLAGGQETQYF
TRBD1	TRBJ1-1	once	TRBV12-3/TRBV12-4	TGTGCCAGCAGTACCCGACAGGGCTGGGAAGCTTTCTTT	CASSTRQGWEAFF
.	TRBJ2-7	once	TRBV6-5	TGTGCCAGCAGTCTCCGATCAGGGTACGACGAGCAGTACTTC	CASSLRSGYDEQYF
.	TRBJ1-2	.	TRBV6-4	TGTGCCAGCAGTCCGACACCTGCCAACCCTGGCTACACCTTC	CASSPTPANPGYTF
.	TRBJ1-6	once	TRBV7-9	TGTGCCAGCAGCCCAGGTCTTGGGAATTCACCCCTCCACTTT	CASSPGLGNSPLHF
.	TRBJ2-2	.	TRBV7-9	TGTGCCAGCATCCTACCTAGCGCAACGAACACCGGGGAGCTGTTTTTT	CASILPSATNTGELFF
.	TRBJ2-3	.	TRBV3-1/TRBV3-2	TGTGCCAGCAGCCAAGGGGGCTTCACAGATACGCAGTATTTT	CASSQGGFTDTQYF
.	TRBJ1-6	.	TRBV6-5	TGTGCCAGCATGGGGGGCTCCTATAATTCACCCCTCCACTTT	CASMGGSYNSPLHF